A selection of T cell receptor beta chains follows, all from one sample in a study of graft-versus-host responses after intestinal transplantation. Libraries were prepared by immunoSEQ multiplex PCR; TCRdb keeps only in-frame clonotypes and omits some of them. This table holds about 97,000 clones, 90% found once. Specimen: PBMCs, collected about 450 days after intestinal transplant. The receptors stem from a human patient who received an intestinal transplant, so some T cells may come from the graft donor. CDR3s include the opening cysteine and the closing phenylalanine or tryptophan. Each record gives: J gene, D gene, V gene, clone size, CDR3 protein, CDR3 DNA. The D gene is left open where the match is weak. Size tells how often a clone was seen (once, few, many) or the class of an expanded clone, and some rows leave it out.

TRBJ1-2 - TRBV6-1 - CASGQVNYGYTF TGTGCCAGCGGCCAGGTGAACTATGGCTACACCTTC
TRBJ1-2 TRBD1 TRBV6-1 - CASSETTGGPTNYGYTF TGTGCCAGCAGTGAGACGACAGGGGGCCCGACTAACTATGGCTACACCTTC
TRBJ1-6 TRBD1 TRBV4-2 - CASSQLTTGVRGDSPLHF TGTGCCAGCAGCCAACTTACCACAGGGGTGAGGGGAGATTCACCCCTCCACTTT
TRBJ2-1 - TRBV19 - CASRKGGEQFF TGTGCCAGTAGAAAGGGGGGTGAGCAGTTCTTC
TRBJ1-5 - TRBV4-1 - CASSQGDRSGQPQHF TGCGCCAGCAGCCAAGGAGACCGTTCCGGTCAGCCCCAGCATTTT
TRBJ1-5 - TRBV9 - CASSVDGGGQPQHF TGTGCCAGCAGCGTAGATGGGGGCGGTCAGCCCCAGCATTTT
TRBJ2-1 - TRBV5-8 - CASGPAGYNEQFF TGTGCCAGCGGCCCCGCGGGGTACAATGAGCAGTTCTTC
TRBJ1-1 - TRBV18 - CASSPTGTEAFF TGTGCCAGCTCACCTACAGGAACTGAAGCTTTCTTT
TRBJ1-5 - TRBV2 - CASRSQGYQPQHF TGTGCCAGCAGGAGTCAGGGTTATCAGCCCCAGCATTTT
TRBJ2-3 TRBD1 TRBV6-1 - CASSDRDSPTDTQYF TGTGCCAGCAGTGACCGGGACAGCCCCACAGATACGCAGTATTTT
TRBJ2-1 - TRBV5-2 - CASSQGHSPNEQFF TGCGCCAGCAGCCAAGGGCACAGTCCCAATGAGCAGTTCTTC
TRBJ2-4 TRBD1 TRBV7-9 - CASSPPDRDIQYF TGTGCCAGCAGCCCCCCCGACAGGGACATTCAGTACTTC
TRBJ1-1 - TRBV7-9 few CASSLGPREAFF TGTGCCAGCAGCTTAGGGCCAAGGGAAGCTTTCTTT
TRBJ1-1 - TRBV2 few CASSALTENTEAFF TGTGCCAGCAGCGCACTGACTGAGAACACTGAAGCTTTCTTT
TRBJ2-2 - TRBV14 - CASSPPAGKMNTGELFF TGTGCCAGCAGCCCTCCGGCTGGGAAAATGAACACCGGGGAGCTGTTTTTT